A single sample is the source of the 7 T cell receptor beta chains below, sequenced in a study of blood T cells in healthy people across ages. Alongside a J-beta primer mix, a sample-barcoded 5' primer served in a second PCR lasting roughly 6 to 11 cycles. TCRdb ran MiXCR on the 5' RACE reads and lists one entry per CDR3 protein. This table holds 920,000 or so distinct CDR3 sequences, roughly 45% found once. The source material was blood. All receptors come from a woman between 55 and 75 years old in good health.

This clonotype has only a few counts. The V call is TRBV21-1, the J call TRBJ2-7; the table assigns TRBD1, which was not confirmed against the DNA. TRBV21-1 is a recognized pseudogene. This CDR3 region has 16 residues. CDR3 loop: CASSKQGATIYYEQYF. The DNA of the CDR3 is TGTGCCAGCAGCAAGCAGGGGGCGACGATTTACTACGAGCAGTACTTC.

The rearrangement joins TRBV28 to TRBJ2-7; 11 bases line up with TRBD1. V was pared by 6 bases and J by 5 bases, with 9 bases of the junction left unmatched. This CDR3 spans 15 amino acids. Per germline, CDR1 MDHEN and CDR2 SYDVKM. The CDR3 here is CASRSPRTGGNEQYF. For the CDR3, the DNA is TGTGCCAGCAGATCCCCACGGACAGGGGGCAACGAGCAGTACTTC.

This clonotype was detected many times. Compared with germline, one end of the junction differs, possibly owing to a read error. The chain carries TRBV27 and TRBJ1-5; D gene ambiguous. In germline, CDR1 is MNHEY, CDR2 SMNVEV (reference sequence). CDR3 length equals 12 residues. The DNA of the CDR3 is TGTGCCAGCAGCTTATTAGGTCAGCCCCAGCATTTT. It specifies CASSLLGQPQHF.

This sequence joins TRBV6-6 and TRBJ1-4; 7 nucleotides align to TRBD1. V gave up 6 bases and J gave up 4 bases; unmatched junction bases: 5. This CDR3 spans 14 amino acids. Germline CDR1 reads MNHNY; CDR2 reads SVGAGI (reference sequence). Here the CDR3 reads CASRQGRSNEKLFF. The CDR3 DNA sequence: TGTGCCAGCAGACAGGGGCGAAGTAATGAAAAACTGTTTTTT.

The J gene is TRBJ2-5, the V gene TRBV5-1; TRBD1 agrees at 7 bases. The CDR3 is 14 residues long. Germline trimming cut 0 bases from V and 4 bases from J; bases unmatched to any gene: 3. Germline loops: CDR1 SGHRS, CDR2 YFSETQ. CDR3 loop: CASSLGYRGETQYF. The CDR3 bases are TGCGCCAGCAGCTTGGGCTACAGGGGAGAGACCCAGTACTTC.

This clonotype was seen more than once but under ten times. This chain connects TRBV12-3 or TRBV12-4 to TRBJ2-7, with D tentatively TRBD1 or TRBD2 (5 bases each). The CDR3 has 14 amino acids. Trimming shortened V by 3 bases and J by 6 bases, and 15 bases separated the two germline ends. CDR3 residues: CASSLGDVSLEQYF. CDR3 DNA sequence: TGTGCCAGCAGTTTGGGGGACGTCTCCCTCGAGCAGTACTTC.

This rearrangement joins TRBV20-1 to TRBJ2-4; 8 positions agree with TRBD2. V trimming: 0 bases; J trimming: 7 bases; junction bases outside the gene matches: 8. This CDR3 spans 15 amino acids. The germline V gene has CDR1 DFQATT and CDR2 SNEGSKA (reference sequence). CDR3 DNA sequence: TGCAGTGCTAGAGATCGGGAGGGAGGGGGGAACATTCAGTACTTC. Translating it yields CSARDREGGGNIQYF.